This T cell receptor (beta chain) was documented in a study of blood T cell repertoires in COVID-19 (dated by TCRdb to about 2020). For the wider study: Samples from collaborators originated in the United States, Italy and Spain and spanned both the acute and convalescent phases of COVID-19. The samples were drawn from the first 160 participants of the ongoing ImmuneRACE study and from more than 1,000 subjects provided by 6 global collaborators. Where available, HLA class I and class II types were taken from metadata supplied by the sample provider and were not determined by assay-based typing. The repertoires were released in a freely available public database meant as a resource for research on the immune response to SARS-CoV-2. The prospective study material was composed of cDNA or gDNA derived from T cells, B-cell-depleted T cells, or PBMCs. The dataset comprised deeply sampled blood TCRbeta repertoires from subjects exposed to, actively infected with, or recovered from COVID-19. Nearly every sample came with metadata listing a de-identified subject ID, COVID-19 status, age in years and sex. General conclusions and limits of the study: How much clinical and demographic metadata was included differed by source and by participant, and the metadata was provided uncurated.

Another Seattle source contributed samples from volunteer blood donors who had recovered from COVID-19. Collaborating institutions collected whole blood in K2EDTA tubes following their own protocols. For TCRbeta analysis, collaborators shipped samples in one of three forms: frozen whole blood, isolated PBMCs, or DNA extracted from either of those sample types. Of note for this clone: It lacks a known antigen. Base qualities are missing; no much larger clone stands one base away.

The immunoSEQ Assay, a bias-controlled multiplex PCR, was used to amplify TCRbeta CDR3 regions from genomic DNA. The source study handled its data this way. The number of nucleated cells in each sample was estimated by amplification of reference gene primers within the assay. To quantify the absolute abundance of each unique TCRbeta CDR3 rearrangement, sequence reads were collapsed and filtered. Productive Simpson clonality was computed per sample as the square root of Simpson's diversity index over productive rearrangements. In TCRdb, the immuneACCESS table is reduced to in-frame sequences with V and J assigned. These tables do not hold every clone; where another copy was compared, an unresolved V gene accounts for under half, and the others remain unexplained. From that table come the V and J calls and clone size; the DNA was used to work out D and trimming. This sample comprises 250,000 or so clones, approximately 92% of them detected only once. Jointly, the top ten make up about 4.5% of the sample.

The TCR comes from a woman between 40 and 50 years old who had recovered from COVID-19. The sequencing input was peripheral blood.

The CDR3 sequence is CASSYSPENIQYF. The nucleotide sequence is given as TGTGCCAGCAGTTACTCTCCGGAAAACATTCAGTACTTC. The chain joins TRBV6-2 or TRBV6-3 to TRBJ2-4; no D gene call is confident. From its cysteine to its phenylalanine, the CDR3 spans 13 amino acids. Just the 39-base CDR3 DNA is kept, in frame starting at base 1. From the germline V gene, CDR1 is MNHEY and CDR2 is SVGEGT. V sheds 0 bases and J sheds 5 bases, leaving 5 bases between their ends.